Presented here are 2 T cell receptor beta chains from one specimen sequenced in a study of blood T cell repertoires in COVID-19. The repertoire was sequenced with immunoSEQ multiplex PCR; TCRdb's copy has only in-frame clones and lacks some. The sample yields tens of thousands of clones, nearly 90% seen once. Sequencing used peripheral blood. The receptors here all came from an older woman with COVID-19, enrolled during active disease.

The V call is TRBV7-9, the J call TRBJ2-7; 9 positions agree with TRBD1. V shed 5 bases, J shed 1 base, and the junction held 6 bases outside the gene matches. This CDR3 is built from 15 residues. From germline, CDR1 is SEHNR and CDR2 FQNEAQ (reference sequence). The CDR3 loop reads CASSKRDRVSYEQYF. The CDR3 DNA is TGTGCCAGCAGCAAGAGGGACAGGGTATCCTACGAGCAGTACTTC.

The chain couples TRBV7-2 to TRBJ2-7, with D uncertain. The CDR3 has 16 amino acids. Germline CDR1 SGHTA, CDR2 FQGNSA. Trimming removed 1 base at V and 2 bases at J, with 15 bases between. Written as DNA, the CDR3 is TGTGCCAGCAGCTTAGGGCAGGATAGGAACCCCTACGAGCAGTACTTC. Amino acid sequence: CASSLGQDRNPYEQYF.